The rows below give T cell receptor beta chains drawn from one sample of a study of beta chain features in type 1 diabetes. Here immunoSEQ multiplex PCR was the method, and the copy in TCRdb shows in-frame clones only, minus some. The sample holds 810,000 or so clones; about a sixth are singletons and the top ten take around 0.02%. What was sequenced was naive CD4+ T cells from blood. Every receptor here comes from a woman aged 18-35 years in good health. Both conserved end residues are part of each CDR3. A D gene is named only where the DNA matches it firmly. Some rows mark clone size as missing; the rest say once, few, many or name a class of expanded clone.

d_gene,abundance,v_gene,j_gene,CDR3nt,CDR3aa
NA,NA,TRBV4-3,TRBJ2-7,TGCGCCAGCAGCCAAGGCCGGGAACTCTCCTACGAGCAGTACTTC,CASSQGRELSYEQYF
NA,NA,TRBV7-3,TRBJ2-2,TGTGCCAGCAGCTCCGCACAAGGTTACACCGGGGAGCTGTTTTTT,CASSSAQGYTGELFF
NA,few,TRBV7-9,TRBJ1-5,TGTGCCAGCAGCCCCGGTGGGGGCCACAATCAGCCCCAGCATTTT,CASSPGGGHNQPQHF
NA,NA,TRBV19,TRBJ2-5,TGTGCCAGTAGTATAAGGGGGGGAGAGACCCAGTACTTC,CASSIRGGETQYF
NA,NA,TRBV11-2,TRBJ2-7,TGTGCCAGCAGGATTTCTTACCTCTACGAGCAGTACTTC,CASRISYLYEQYF
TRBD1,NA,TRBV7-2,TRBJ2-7,TGTGCCAGCAGCTCGAGAATTAGGACAGGCTACGAGCAGTACTTC,CASSSRIRTGYEQYF
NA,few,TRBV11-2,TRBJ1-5,TGTGCCAGCAGCACTGGGGGGAACGGCAATCAGCCCCAGCATTTT,CASSTGGNGNQPQHF
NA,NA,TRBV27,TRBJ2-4,TGTGCCAGCAGTTTAAGGGCCCCTTCGGGCCAGCGCGGGGCCAAAAACATTCAGTACTTC,CASSLRAPSGQRGAKNIQYF
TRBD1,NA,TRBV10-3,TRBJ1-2,TGTGCCCTCCGAGAGGGACAGGGGGCAAGTGGCTACACCTTC,CALREGQGASGYTF
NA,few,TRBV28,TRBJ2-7,TGTGCCAGCAGTTTCGGCGGGGCGAAGGACGAGCAGTACTTC,CASSFGGAKDEQYF
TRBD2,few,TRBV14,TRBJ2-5,TGTGCCAGCAGCCGCCGACTAGCGGGCCAAGAGACCCAGTACTTC,CASSRRLAGQETQYF
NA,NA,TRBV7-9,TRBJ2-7,TGTGCCAGCAGCTTGGCTACAGGGAACGCACTGGACGAGCAGTACTTC,CASSLATGNALDEQYF
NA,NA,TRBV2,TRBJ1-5,TGTGCCAGCAGTGAATCTAGCAATCAGCCCCAGCATTTT,CASSESSNQPQHF
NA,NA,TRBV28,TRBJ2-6,TGTGCCAGCAGACTCAGTAAGGCTTACTCTGGGGCCAACGTCCTGACTTTC,CASRLSKAYSGANVLTF
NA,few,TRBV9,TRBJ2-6,TGTGCCAGCAGCCCAGTTCTGGCCGGGGCCAACGTCCTGACTTTC,CASSPVLAGANVLTF
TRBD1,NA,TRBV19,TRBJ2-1,TGTGCCAGTAGTTGGGGACAGGGGAATGATGAGCAGTTCTTC,CASSWGQGNDEQFF
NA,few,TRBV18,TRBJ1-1,TGTGCCAGCTCAACAAGACAGGACACTGAAGCTTTCTTT,CASSTRQDTEAFF
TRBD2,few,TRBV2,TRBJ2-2,TGTGCCAGCGAGGGTGGATTAGCGGGAGTTGGAGGGGAGCTGTTTTTT,CASEGGLAGVGGELFF
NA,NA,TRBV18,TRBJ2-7,TGTGCCAGCTCACCACCTCCGGGTGTCATAGCCGGAGGGAGGGAGCAGTACTTC,CASSPPPGVIAGGREQYF
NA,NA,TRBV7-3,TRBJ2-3,TGTGCCAGCAGCCCCTCTAGCGGCACAGATACGCAGTATTTT,CASSPSSGTDTQYF
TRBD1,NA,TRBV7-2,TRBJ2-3,TGTGCCAGCAGTGGTAGGGGACAGGGGATGGATACGCAGTATTTT,CASSGRGQGMDTQYF
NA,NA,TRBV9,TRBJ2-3,TGTGCCAGCAGCGAAAGGGGGACCTTACCGGGAACAGATACGCAGTATTTT,CASSERGTLPGTDTQYF
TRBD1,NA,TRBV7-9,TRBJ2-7,TGTGCCAGCAGCAAGGGACAGATCCTACAACCCTACGAGCAGTACTTC,CASSKGQILQPYEQYF
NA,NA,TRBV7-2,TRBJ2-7,TGTGCCAGCAGCTCTCCGTACTTTCTCGAGCAGTACTTC,CASSSPYFLEQYF
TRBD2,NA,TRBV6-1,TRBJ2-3,TGTGCCAGCAGTGAGTTAGCGGGGACCGGGGATACGCAGTATTTT,CASSELAGTGDTQYF
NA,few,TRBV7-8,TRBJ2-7,TGTGCCAGCAGCTTACCTCCAATGGGAACAGGCGGGTACGAGCAGTACTTC,CASSLPPMGTGGYEQYF
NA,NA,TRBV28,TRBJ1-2,TGTGCCAGCAGTTGGGGACTACGCTATGGCTACACCTTC,CASSWGLRYGYTF
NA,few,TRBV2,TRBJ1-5,TGTGCCAGCAGCCCTAGCGGCAATCAGCCCCAGCATTTT,CASSPSGNQPQHF
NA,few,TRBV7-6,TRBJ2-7,TGTGCCAGCAGCTCCCCCGGCTACGAGCAGTACTTC,CASSSPGYEQYF
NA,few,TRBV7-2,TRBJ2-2,TGTGCCAGCACCCCGGGACACCAAGCCGGGGAGCTGTTTTTT,CASTPGHQAGELFF
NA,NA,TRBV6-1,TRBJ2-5,TGTGCCAGCAGTCGGACAGCCCAGGGAGAGACCCAGTACTTC,CASSRTAQGETQYF
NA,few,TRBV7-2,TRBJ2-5,TGTGCCAGCAGCCATAGCGTCATAGAAGAGACCCAGTACTTC,CASSHSVIEETQYF
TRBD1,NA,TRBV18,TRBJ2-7,TGTGCCAGCTCACCGTTGACAGGGGAAGGCGAGCAGTACTTC,CASSPLTGEGEQYF
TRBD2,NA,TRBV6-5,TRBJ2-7,TGTGCCAGCAGTTACTCGACCGGGACTACGCACTACGAGCAGTACTTC,CASSYSTGTTHYEQYF
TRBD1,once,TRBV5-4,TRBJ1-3,TGTGCCAGCAGCTTTGGGGCAGGGGGATTCTCTGGAAACACCATATATTTT,CASSFGAGGFSGNTIYF
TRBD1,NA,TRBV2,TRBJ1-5,TGTGCCAGCAGTGGACAGGGCCCCAATCAGCCCCAGCATTTT,CASSGQGPNQPQHF
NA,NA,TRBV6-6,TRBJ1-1,TGTGCCAGCACGCTCGAGGGGAACACTGAAGCTTTCTTT,CASTLEGNTEAFF
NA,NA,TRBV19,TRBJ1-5,TGTGCCAGTAGTGGCAGAAATAGCAATCAGCCCCAGCATTTT,CASSGRNSNQPQHF
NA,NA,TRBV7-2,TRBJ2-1,TGTGCCAGCAGCCCGGATAGGAATCAGTTCTTC,CASSPDRNQFF
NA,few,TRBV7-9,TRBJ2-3,TGTGCCAGCAGCAAACAGGGCTTTCCGCAGTATTTT,CASSKQGFPQYF
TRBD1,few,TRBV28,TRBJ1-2,TGTGCCAGCAGTTCCGCCACAGGGGTAGGGGGCTACACCTTC,CASSSATGVGGYTF